These 18 T cell receptor beta chains share one sample of origin, sequenced in a study of Ad26.COV2.S vaccination and SARS-CoV-2 variants. Clones were read by immunoSEQ multiplex PCR, and TCRdb kept only the in-frame ones, dropping some. This sample has a few hundred thousand clones, with roughly 80% found just once. Indicated treatment: some 19 received Ad26.COV2.S at low or high dose, single or two shots; about 5 received placebo; per-sample allocation not given. Samples came from day 63 after the first vaccine or placebo injection. The material sequenced was peripheral blood, taken in a trial of Ad26.COV2.S vaccine versus placebo. These receptors were taken from a person aged 18 to 65 who received the Ad26.COV2.S COVID-19 vaccine or a placebo.

The chain carries TRBV24-1 and TRBJ2-4; no clear D. The V end was cut by 4 bases, the J end by 1 base, with 13 bases between. CDR1 and CDR2 from the germline V gene are KGHDR and SFDVKD. This CDR3 is 16 amino acids long. The CDR3 loop is CATSDPSPTAKNIQYF. The CDR3 DNA reads as TGTGCCACCAGTGACCCCAGCCCGACGGCCAAAAACATTCAGTACTTC.

This chain links TRBV7-3 with TRBJ2-1; D gene uncertain. Looked up from germline, CDR1 is SGHTA and CDR2 is FQGTGA. The V end lost 5 bases, the J end lost 9 bases, and 14 bases lay between the germline ends. CDR3 length: 13 amino acids. The CDR3 is CASSEGSYGEQFF. CDR3 DNA sequence: TGTGCCAGCAGCGAAGGGTCTTACGGTGAGCAGTTCTTC.

The V gene is TRBV6-5, the J gene TRBJ2-7, with D possibly matching TRBD2 (6 bases). The germline V gene has CDR1 MNHEY and CDR2 SVGAGI. Trimming removed 8 bases at V and 0 bases at J, with 17 bases between. The CDR3 consists of 15 residues. The CDR3 reads CASGPLALLSYEQYF. For the CDR3, the DNA is TGTGCCAGCGGACCCCTAGCGTTACTCTCCTACGAGCAGTACTTC.

The chain couples TRBV6-5 to TRBJ2-5; unclear D gene. V dropped 7 bases and J dropped 4 bases, with 16 bases sitting between them. Germline V gene lookup returns CDR1 MNHEY and CDR2 SVGAGI. The CDR3 covers 14 residues. Here the CDR3 DNA reads TGTGCCAGCACAGTCTCGCCCCCTCGAGAGACCCAGTACTTC. It encodes CASTVSPPRETQYF.

The chain couples TRBV11-2 to TRBJ2-7; D is tentatively TRBD1 or TRBD2 (5 bases each). Germline V gene sequence: CDR1 SGHAT, CDR2 FQNNGV. This CDR3 region has 16 residues. The germline V and J ends were trimmed by 1 base and 1 base, with 14 bases remaining between them. CDR3 sequence reads: CASSLVGTDLSYEQYF. The DNA of the CDR3 is TGTGCCAGCAGCTTAGTAGGGACGGACCTATCCTACGAGCAGTACTTC.

The V and J genes are TRBV18 and TRBJ2-2, with D possibly being TRBD2 (5 bases). Germline CDR1 and CDR2: KGHSH and LQKENI. Between the trimmed V and J ends, which lost 3 bases and 6 bases, there was a span of 20 bases. This CDR3 is 17 amino acids long. The CDR3 DNA reads TGTGCCAGCTCACCTCCATTATCGCGAGGAGGCGCCGGGGAGCTGTTTTTT. This codes for CASSPPLSRGGAGELFF.

The chain has TRBV5-1 and TRBJ2-5; 11 nucleotides align to TRBD2. Germline lookup yields CDR1 SGHRS and CDR2 YFSETQ. The CDR3 is 14 amino acids. The V and J ends lost 5 bases and 5 bases, in that order; junction bases with no gene match: 5. The CDR3 DNA reads TGCGCCAGCAGTATACTAGCGGGGGATGAGACCCAGTACTTC. Protein product: CASSILAGDETQYF.

CDR3 sequence (DNA): TGTGCCAGCAGCTCAGGACCCTTCAAGGGAATCCATGGCTACACCTTC. As protein: CASSSGPFKGIHGYTF. The chain uses TRBV5-6 and TRBJ1-2; D not certain. The CDR3 contains 16 residues. Looked up from germline, CDR1 is SGHDT and CDR2 is YYEEEE. Trimming cost V 3 bases and J 6 bases, with 21 bases left between them.

The chain combines TRBV4-2 with TRBJ2-1; 7 nucleotides match TRBD1. Germline V lookup: CDR1 LGHNA, CDR2 YNFKEQ. Germline trimming cut 3 bases from V and 2 bases from J; bases unmatched to any gene: 10. The CDR3 is 17 residues long. The CDR3 region is CASSHDAGTAAYNEQFF. DNA for the CDR3: TGTGCCAGCAGCCACGACGCCGGGACAGCAGCCTACAATGAGCAGTTCTTC.

The genes are TRBV2 and TRBJ2-1; TRBD2 agrees at 10 bases. Trimming removed 5 bases from V and 0 bases from J; junction bases left unmatched: 7. CDR1 is SNHLY and CDR2 is FYNNEI in the germline V gene. The CDR3 runs 17 residues. CDR3: CASSYFPSGSSYNEQFF. The CDR3 nucleotides read TGTGCCAGCAGTTATTTCCCTAGCGGGAGCTCCTACAATGAGCAGTTCTTC.

The chain combines TRBV4-2 with TRBJ2-3; D unresolved. V lost 1 base and J 3 bases, leaving 11 bases between the germline ends. Germline V gene data show CDR1 as LGHNA and CDR2 as YNFKEQ. The CDR3 consists of 15 residues. The CDR3 loop is CASSQARSGTDTQYF. As DNA, the CDR3 is TGTGCCAGCAGCCAAGCTCGGAGTGGGACAGATACGCAGTATTTT.

In this sample, this clone turned up once. V is TRBV10-3 and J is TRBJ2-7; the D gene is possibly TRBD2 (5 bases). Per germline, CDR1 ENHRY and CDR2 SYGVKD. The CDR3 contains 14 residues. V was trimmed by 3 bases and J by 3 bases, leaving 12 bases between them. This chain's CDR3 is CAISDVDGNYEQYF. CDR3 in DNA: TGTGCCATCAGTGACGTTGACGGGAACTACGAGCAGTACTTC.

The chain links TRBV12-3 or TRBV12-4 to TRBJ2-5; TRBD1 might be the D (6 bases). V lost 7 bases, J lost 2 bases, and 11 bases lay in between. This CDR3 is 13 amino acids long. The CDR3, as DNA: TGTGCCAGCACCCCTACAGGGCAAGAGACCCAGTACTTC. This sequence encodes CASTPTGQETQYF.

For this clone: The same CDR3 also results from other DNA sequences found in this sample. V usage is TRBV24-1 and J usage is TRBJ1-1; D may be TRBD1 (5 bases). The CDR3 is 15 amino acids. V was cut by 2 bases and J by 1 base, with 10 bases left in between. Germline values: CDR1 KGHDR, CDR2 SFDVKD. The CDR3 sequence is CATSDSGGGNTEAFF. CDR3 sequence (DNA): TGTGCCACCAGTGATTCTGGCGGGGGGAACACTGAAGCTTTCTTT.

The rearrangement uses TRBV29-1 and TRBJ2-3, with no clear D. The CDR3 runs 12 residues. V lost 1 base and J 1 base, leaving 3 bases between the germline ends. Germline V gene sequence: CDR1 SQVTM, CDR2 ANQGSEA. CDR3 DNA sequence: TGCAGCGTTGAAGGGGGCACAGATACGCAGTATTTT. Protein sequence: CSVEGGTDTQYF.

The rearrangement uses TRBV7-3 and TRBJ2-2; D is unresolved. The CDR3 is 12 residues long. Trimming took off 2 bases at V and 7 bases at J, with 5 bases between the two ends. Germline assignment: CDR1 SGHTA and CDR2 FQGTGA. CDR3: CASSLFDGELFF. In nucleotides, the CDR3 is TGTGCCAGCAGCTTATTCGACGGGGAGCTGTTTTTT.

The chain employs TRBV5-6 and TRBJ1-4; 7 bases fit TRBD1. The CDR3 sequence is 15 residues long. Germline V lookup: CDR1 SGHDT, CDR2 YYEEEE. The J segment lost 2 bases and the V segment lost 4 bases, leaving 5 bases of the junction unmatched. CDR3 protein: CASSLPGQTNEKLFF. Written as DNA, the CDR3 is TGTGCCAGCAGCCTACCGGGACAGACTAATGAAAAACTGTTTTTT. Drawing the rest from reference TRBV5-6 and TRBJ1-4, the complete variable domain is DAGVTQSPTHLIKTRGQQVTLRCSPKSGHDTVSWYQQALGQGPQFIFQYYEEEERQRGNFPDRFSGHQFPNYSSELNVNALLLGDSALYLCASSLPGQTNEKLFFGSGTQLSVL.

The CDR3 region is CASSRGGGANTEAFF. CDR3 coding DNA: TGCGCCAGCAGCCGGGGTGGGGGAGCGAACACTGAAGCTTTCTTT. The V and J genes are TRBV5-1 and TRBJ1-1, with TRBD1 as a possible D gene (5 bases). Looked up from germline, CDR1 is SGHRS and CDR2 is YFSETQ. V lost 4 bases and J 1 base, leaving 14 bases between the germline ends. There are 15 residues in the CDR3.